Below are 32 T cell receptor beta chains sequenced from a single sample in a study of cytomegalovirus exposure and HLA in healthy donors. The PCR used 60 Vbeta and 13 Jbeta primers. Clones were read by immunoSEQ multiplex PCR, and TCRdb kept only the in-frame ones, dropping some. The sample has around 180,000 clones; 70% to 85% are singletons. The material sequenced was PBMCs. Source of these receptors: a woman in her 30s in good health and CMV-seropositive.

The table lists this clone with a count of one. The chain combines TRBV30 with TRBJ1-2; D uncertain. Germline lookup yields CDR1 GTSNPN and CDR2 SVGIG (reference sequence). Deletions cut 3 bases from V and 4 bases from J, with 12 bases between. This CDR3 has 13 amino acids. CDR3 DNA sequence: TGTGCCTGGAGGGACTTTACTCCCTATGGCTACACCTTC. Its translation is CAWRDFTPYGYTF.

This chain uses TRBV5-4 with TRBJ1-1; no definite D call. This CDR3 is 14 amino acids long. CDR1 and CDR2 from the germline V gene are SGHNT and YYREEE (reference sequence). Trimming took 4 bases from V and 0 from J, leaving 10 bases between them. CDR3 amino acids: CASSLRGLNTEAFF. Written as DNA, the CDR3 is TGTGCCAGCAGCCTTAGAGGGTTGAACACTGAAGCTTTCTTT. The full variable domain, its missing parts supplied by reference TRBV5-4 and TRBJ1-1, is ETGVTQSPTHLIKTRGQQVTLRCSSQSGHNTVSWYQQALGQGPQFIFQYYREEENGRGNFPPRFSGLQFPNYSSELNVNALELDDSALYLCASSLRGLNTEAFFGQGTRLTVV.

The chain is built from TRBV19 and TRBJ2-2; no firm D call. The CDR3 length is 15 residues. V was clipped by 7 bases and J by 0 bases, with 12 bases between them. CDR1 is LNHDA, CDR2 SQIVND, per germline (reference sequence). CDR3 DNA: TGTGCCAGTAAGGAGCAGTACGCGAACACCGGGGAGCTGTTTTTT. Its translation: CASKEQYANTGELFF. The variable domain in full, with the rest retrieved from reference TRBV19 and TRBJ2-2, is DGGITQSPKYLFRKEGQNVTLSCEQNLNHDAMYWYRQDPGQGLRLIYYSQIVNDFQKGDIAEGYSVSREKKESFPLTVTSAQKNPTAFYLCASKEQYANTGELFFGEGSRLTVL.

The chain recombines TRBV6-6 with TRBJ1-3; D remains ambiguous. V lost 2 bases to trimming and J lost 0 bases, with 8 bases between them. The CDR3 sequence is 15 residues long. Germline CDR1 and CDR2: MNHNY and SVGAGI (reference sequence). The CDR3 DNA follows: TGTGCCAGCAGTTACGTTGGCGGCTCTGGAAACACCATATATTTT. It yields the protein CASSYVGGSGNTIYF.

This clone was picked up a small number of times. The chain employs TRBV6-9 and TRBJ1-1; the match to TRBD1 covers 8 bases. The CDR3 sequence is 17 residues long. V lost 2 bases and J lost 3; bases outside the gene matches: 11. Looked up from germline, CDR1 is MNHGY and CDR2 is SVAAGI. In nucleotides, the CDR3 is TGTGCCAGCAGTTATGACAGGGGTGAGGCCCTAGACACTGAAGCTTTCTTT. Amino acid sequence: CASSYDRGEALDTEAFF.

This rearrangement joins TRBV28 to TRBJ1-5, with TRBD1 matching 8 bases. After removal of 5 bases from V and 5 bases from J, the junction contained 8 bases not matched to a gene. CDR1 and CDR2 (germline): MDHEN, SYDVKM. The CDR3 covers 15 residues. The CDR3 here is CASSTDRVSDQPQHF. The DNA for the CDR3 is TGTGCCAGCAGTACGGACAGGGTTTCTGATCAGCCCCAGCATTTT.

This sequence joins TRBV19 and TRBJ1-5; no reliable D call. Looked up from germline, CDR1 is LNHDA and CDR2 is SQIVND (reference sequence). Between the trimmed V and J ends, which lost 6 bases and 4 bases, there was a span of 16 bases. CDR3 length: 15 residues. Written as DNA, the CDR3 is TGTGCCAGTAGCCAAGACAACGGGATAAATCAGCCCCAGCATTTT. Translated: CASSQDNGINQPQHF. Looking up the rest from reference TRBV19 and TRBJ1-5 gives the full variable domain: DGGITQSPKYLFRKEGQNVTLSCEQNLNHDAMYWYRQDPGQGLRLIYYSQIVNDFQKGDIAEGYSVSREKKESFPLTVTSAQKNPTAFYLCASSQDNGINQPQHFGDGTRLSIL.

The J gene is TRBJ1-4, the V gene TRBV10-1; D call uncertain. Germline CDR1 reads WNHNN; CDR2 reads SYGVQD (reference sequence). V lost 8 bases to trimming and J lost 0 bases, with 7 bases between them. CDR3 size: 13 residues. DNA of the CDR3: TGCGCCAGCGGAGGGACAACTAATGAAAAACTGTTTTTT. It specifies CASGGTTNEKLFF.

The chain couples TRBV19 to TRBJ2-3; weak D call: TRBD1 (5 bases). Germline V gene data show CDR1 as LNHDA and CDR2 as SQIVND (reference sequence). There are 13 residues in the CDR3. V was cut by 4 bases and J by 4 bases, with 9 bases left in between. CDR3 in amino acids: CASSTQGADTQYF. In DNA form, the CDR3 reads TGTGCCAGTAGTACCCAGGGCGCAGATACGCAGTATTTT.

The chain combines TRBV29-1 with TRBJ2-7; D might be TRBD1 (6 bases). The CDR3 contains 12 residues. Germline loops: CDR1 SQVTM, CDR2 ANQGSEA. V was pared by 6 bases and J by 3 bases, with 12 bases between. The CDR3 sequence is CSVTLQGYEQYF. The CDR3 DNA reads TGCAGCGTAACTTTACAGGGCTACGAGCAGTACTTC.

This clone was detected only a few times. The chain joins TRBV28 to TRBJ1-4; no definite D call. The CDR3 spans 12 residues. Trimming left V 3 bases short and J 8 bases short, with 7 bases between. CDR1 is MDHEN, CDR2 SYDVKM, per germline. The CDR3 DNA reads as TGTGCCAGCAGTTTGAACTACGAAAAACTGTTTTTT. Amino acid sequence: CASSLNYEKLFF. The variable domain in full, with the rest retrieved from reference TRBV28 and TRBJ1-4, is DVKVTQSSRYLVKRTGEKVFLECVQDMDHENMFWYRQDPGLGLRLIYFSYDVKMKEKGDIPEGYSVSREKKERFSLILESASTNQTSMYLCASSLNYEKLFFGSGTQLSVL.

This chain joins TRBV6-4 and TRBJ2-3; possibly TRBD2 for D (5 bases). Germline V gene lookup returns CDR1 MRHNA and CDR2 SNTAGT. The germline V and J ends were trimmed by 3 bases and 0 bases, with 13 bases remaining between them. This CDR3 region has 16 residues. CDR3 region: CASSEAAVLSTDTQYF. The CDR3 bases are TGTGCCAGCAGTGAAGCAGCGGTGCTCAGCACAGATACGCAGTATTTT.

DNA of the CDR3: TGTGCCTGGAGCGGTGACAGTAATGAAAAACTGTTTTTT. It is translated as CAWSGDSNEKLFF. The chain uses TRBV30 and TRBJ1-4; a possible D gene is TRBD1 (5 bases). The germline gives CDR1 GTSNPN, CDR2 SVGIG (reference sequence). Trimming took off 3 bases at V and 4 bases at J, with 9 bases between the two ends. The CDR3 contains 13 residues.

This chain joins TRBV27 and TRBJ1-4, with D unclear. Germline CDR1 and CDR2: MNHEY and SMNVEV (reference sequence). V gave up 3 bases and J gave up 8 bases, with 13 bases separating them. The CDR3 has 14 amino acids. The CDR3 sequence is CASSFAGFAEKLFF. CDR3 DNA: TGTGCCAGCAGTTTCGCAGGCTTCGCAGAAAAACTGTTTTTT.

The CDR3 protein is CTSSQERGGQGGEKLFF. CDR3 sequence (DNA): TGCACCAGCAGCCAAGAGAGAGGAGGACAGGGCGGTGAAAAACTGTTTTTT. This rearrangement joins TRBV1 to TRBJ1-4; the D call of TRBD1 is as the table states it, not checked on the DNA. TRBV1 is described as a pseudogene. This CDR3 region has 17 residues.

This chain uses TRBV10-1 with TRBJ2-5; 9 nucleotides line up with TRBD2. The junction had 10 bases not matched to a gene; V was cut back by 6 bases and J by 5 bases. The CDR3 contains 15 residues. CDR1 and CDR2 from the germline V gene are WNHNN and SYGVQD (reference sequence). CDR3 DNA sequence: TGCGCCAGCAGAAAGGGGGCGGGAGGGCGGGAGACCCAGTACTTC. Amino acids: CASRKGAGGRETQYF.

The V and J genes are TRBV2 and TRBJ2-7; perhaps TRBD2 as D (6 bases). Trimming stripped 6 bases from V and 2 bases from J, with 17 bases between. The germline V gene has CDR1 SNHLY and CDR2 FYNNEI. The CDR3 consists of 15 residues. CDR3 sequence reads: CASRVTLTGAYEQYF. The CDR3 DNA reads TGTGCCAGCAGGGTCACACTTACGGGGGCCTACGAGCAGTACTTC.

The table lists this clone with a few counts. The CDR3 is CASSLDRGREGQYF. The CDR3 DNA reads TGCGCCAGCAGCTTGGACAGGGGGCGCGAGGGCCAGTACTTC. The chain joins TRBV5-1 to TRBJ2-5; 9 nucleotides agree with TRBD1. Germline V gene lookup returns CDR1 SGHRS and CDR2 YFSETQ. This CDR3 comprises 14 residues. The J segment lost 10 bases and the V segment lost 0 bases, leaving 7 bases of the junction unmatched.

The chain links TRBV10-3 to TRBJ1-1; a weak D match, TRBD1 (6 bases). Trimming took off 6 bases at V and 1 base at J, with 15 bases between the two ends. The CDR3 loop spans 15 amino acids. CDR1 ENHRY and CDR2 SYGVKD come from the germline V gene. The CDR3 region has the DNA TGTGCCATCAGGGTAAGGTCGACAGGGAACACTGAAGCTTTCTTT. Its translation is CAIRVRSTGNTEAFF.

The chain employs TRBV20-1 and TRBJ1-1; D uncertain. Germline loops: CDR1 DFQATT, CDR2 SNEGSKA (reference sequence). The CDR3 is 11 residues long. Trimming pared 1 base from V and 8 bases from J, leaving 8 bases between. The DNA for the CDR3 is TGCAGTGCTAGAGCAGTTACCGAAGCTTTCTTT. This gives the protein CSARAVTEAFF.

The chain combines TRBV9 with TRBJ1-4; D is uncertain. The CDR3 consists of 12 residues. Germline V gene sequence: CDR1 SGDLS, CDR2 YYNGEE. The V end lost 3 bases, the J end lost 3 bases, and 3 bases lay between the germline ends. CDR3 sequence reads: CASSGANEKLFF. For the CDR3, the DNA is TGTGCCAGCAGCGGCGCTAATGAAAAACTGTTTTTT.

The gene calls are TRBV5-1 and TRBJ2-1; 7 bases are shared with TRBD1. This CDR3 comprises 17 residues. V was clipped by 0 bases and J by 5 bases; unmatched bases: 11. Looked up from germline, CDR1 is SGHRS and CDR2 is YFSETQ. DNA for the CDR3: TGCGCCAGCAGCTTGGGCGTATGGGGACAGAGAGACAATGAGCAGTTCTTC. It translates to CASSLGVWGQRDNEQFF.

The V call is TRBV28, the J call TRBJ1-1, with D possibly being TRBD1 (5 bases). V lost 6 bases and J lost 1, with 27 bases in between. The CDR3 totals 19 residues. Germline CDR1 and CDR2: MDHEN and SYDVKM. CDR3 residues: CASSFGVQTSAGQNTEAFF. The CDR3 nucleotides are TGTGCCAGCAGCTTCGGCGTCCAGACGTCCGCCGGACAGAACACTGAAGCTTTCTTT.

The genes are TRBV11-1 and TRBJ1-1, with D perhaps matching TRBD1 (5 bases). The CDR3 contains 14 residues. With 1 base removed from V and 7 bases from J, the gap between germline ends came to 13 bases. Per the germline V gene, CDR1 is SGHAT and CDR2 is FQDESV (reference sequence). CDR3 sequence reads: CASSLESTASEAFF. The DNA for the CDR3 is TGTGCCAGCAGCTTAGAATCGACAGCGAGTGAAGCTTTCTTT.

The genes are TRBV15 and TRBJ1-2; D is unresolved. The CDR3 totals 13 residues. Germline CDR1 is LNHNV and CDR2 is YYDKDF (reference sequence). V was shortened by 3 bases and J by 4 bases, with 9 bases between the two germline ends. The CDR3 sequence: CATSSGSIYGYTF. CDR3 nucleotides: TGTGCCACCAGCAGCGGGTCTATCTATGGCTACACCTTC.

The V and J genes are TRBV14 and TRBJ2-7; 8 positions agree with TRBD1. Germline lookup yields CDR1 SGHDN and CDR2 FVKESK. Unmatched junction bases numbered 11, after V lost 1 base and J lost 3 bases. This CDR3 is 17 amino acids long. In DNA form, the CDR3 reads TGTGCCAGCAGCCAAGTCACCTGGGCCAGGGGGCACTACGAGCAGTACTTC. Translated: CASSQVTWARGHYEQYF.

This clone turned up a few times. This sequence joins TRBV4-3 and TRBJ2-7; 14 bases align to TRBD2. Germline values: CDR1 LGHNA, CDR2 YSLEER. This CDR3 is 17 amino acids long. V lost 1 base, J lost 0 bases, and 2 bases stayed unmatched. In DNA, the CDR3 is TGCGCCAGCAGCCAAGGACTAGCGGGGGGGAGCTCCTACGAGCAGTACTTC. Translation: CASSQGLAGGSSYEQYF.

The V and J genes are TRBV19 and TRBJ2-1; 7 bases are shared with TRBD2. The CDR3 has 15 amino acids. Germline lookup yields CDR1 LNHDA and CDR2 SQIVND (reference sequence). Losses at the gene ends were 3 bases for V and 3 bases for J; bases not matched to a gene: 5. CDR3 in amino acids: CASSMGLADYNEQFF. In nucleotides, the CDR3 is TGTGCCAGTAGTATGGGGCTAGCGGACTACAATGAGCAGTTCTTC.

Here the CDR3 reads CASSQPGQGNQPQHF. The CDR3 DNA sequence: TGTGCCAGCAGTCAGCCGGGACAGGGGAATCAGCCCCAGCATTTT. The chain carries TRBV28 and TRBJ1-5, with 10 bases matching TRBD1. The CDR3 consists of 15 residues. CDR1 is MDHEN and CDR2 is SYDVKM in the germline V gene. With 5 bases clipped from V and 4 bases from J, the junction kept 5 bases outside the gene matches.

The chain joins TRBV5-4 to TRBJ2-1, with D hard to call. Trimming cost V 3 bases and J 4 bases, with 11 bases left between them. From germline, CDR1 is SGHNT and CDR2 YYREEE (reference sequence). CDR3 size: 14 residues. CDR3 amino acids: CASSSPWAYNEQFF. For the CDR3, the DNA is TGTGCCAGCAGCTCCCCCTGGGCGTACAATGAGCAGTTCTTC.

The chain uses TRBV23-1 and TRBJ1-1; TRBD1 matches at 9 bases. TRBV23-1 is an open reading frame, and its role is uncertain. This CDR3 has 16 amino acids. The V segment lost 8 bases and the J segment 4 bases; nucleotides outside the gene matches: 14. CDR3 nucleotides: TGCGCCAGCGTTACAGGGGGCGGATCATTTTCCACTGAAGCTTTCTTT. It is translated as CASVTGGGSFSTEAFF.

This chain links TRBV7-9 with TRBJ2-1; 11 nucleotides agree with TRBD2. V lost 1 base to trimming and J lost 3 bases; unmatched junction nucleotides: 2. Germline V gene sequence: CDR1 SEHNR, CDR2 FQNEAQ (reference sequence). This CDR3 is built from 16 residues. CDR3 amino acids: CASSLGLAGGYNEQFF. In nucleotides, the CDR3 is TGTGCCAGCAGCTTAGGGCTAGCGGGAGGCTACAATGAGCAGTTCTTC.